This T cell receptor (beta chain) was retrieved from a study of cytomegalovirus exposure and HLA in healthy donors. Findings and caveats of the study: Association of a missense DCLRE1C variant with TCR beta V- and J-gene trimming was reported in a later analysis. In a later analysis, an Asian-associated ancestry cluster reportedly showed fewer N-insertions than the 666-donor mean. Among CMV-associated TCR beta chains, most appeared HLA-restricted in a later analysis. When the data were analyzed later, several of the most significant clusters appeared to be linked to common viral pathogens.

The PCR ran on 60 Vbeta and 13 Jbeta primers. The protocol was immunoSEQ multiplex PCR, while the TCRdb copy is restricted to in-frame clones and leaves out a portion. The table lists about 90,000 clones, roughly three quarters of them singletons. As to this clone: What it binds is unknown.

Sequenced input: PBMCs. The TCR sequence derives from a woman aged 60-75 years in good health and CMV-seropositive.

CDR3: CASSIPGGYSNQPQHF. The CDR3 coding sequence is TGTGCCAGTAGTATACCAGGGGGTTATAGCAATCAGCCCCAGCATTTT. This chain uses TRBV19 with TRBJ1-5, with 7 positions matching TRBD1. The CDR3 has 16 amino acids. Germline-derived CDR1 and CDR2 are LNHDA and SQIVND (reference sequence). V gave up 2 bases and J gave up 0 bases; unmatched junction bases: 4. The variable domain in full, completed from reference TRBV19 and TRBJ1-5, reads DGGITQSPKYLFRKEGQNVTLSCEQNLNHDAMYWYRQDPGQGLRLIYYSQIVNDFQKGDIAEGYSVSREKKESFPLTVTSAQKNPTAFYLCASSIPGGYSNQPQHFGDGTRLSIL.